This T cell receptor (beta chain) was sequenced for a study of T cells in Graves' hyperthyroidism and ophthalmopathy. Uncontrolled infection, other autoimmune disease, pregnancy and lactation each barred patients from inclusion. Diagnostic assessment was based on clinical symptoms, serum thyroxine and TRAb, thyroid ultrasound and orbital computed tomography. RNA transcripts were the template for amplifying TCR beta CDR3 regions. Primed by the HTBI set, a first-round RT-PCR was run on the TCR CDR3. In TCRdb, the multiplex PCR reads were re-called with MiXCR into one record per CDR3 protein. This table has about 520,000 distinct CDR3 sequences, 20% appearing once. This CDR3 has 20 amino acids. CDR1 and CDR2 (germline): MNHEY, SMNVEV (reference sequence). V was clipped by 4 bases and J by 0 bases; unmatched bases: 13.

The source material was blood. The origin of this receptor is a man in his late teens or twenties with Graves' hyperthyroidism. The chain links TRBV27 to TRBJ2-6, with TRBD1 matching over 9 bases. For the CDR3, the DNA is TGTGCCAGCAGTTCACGTAGACCGGGACAGGGTTCCTCTGGGGCCAACGTCCTGACTTTC. It encodes CASSSRRPGQGSSGANVLTF. Complete variable domain (other parts from reference TRBV27 and TRBJ2-6): EAQVTQNPRYLITVTGKKLTVTCSQNMNHEYMSWYRQDPGLGLRQIYYSMNVEVTDKGDVPEGYKVSRKEKRNFPLILESPSPNQTSLYFCASSSRRPGQGSSGANVLTFGAGSRLTVL.